These 16 T cell receptor beta chains came from one sample sequenced in a study of cytomegalovirus exposure and HLA in healthy donors (dated by TCRdb to about 2017). Libraries were built with the immunoSEQ multiplex PCR assay. The multiplex PCR relied on a mix of 60 forward primers for TCR Vbeta segments and 13 reverse primers for TCR Jbeta segments. Entries here come from immuneACCESS through TCRdb and include only in-frame sequences with V and J called. Some clones fail to appear in such tables; in the studies checked, an unresolved V gene covers under half of the shortfall, and the cause of the remainder is unknown. This sample gives some 120,000 clones in total; around 80% of them show up just once. The ten most abundant clones make up less than 6.5% of the sample. The specimen sequenced was PBMCs. These TCRs come from a man under 40 in good health and CMV-seronegative.

The CDR3 reads CASSLEFRRASTYEQYF. For the CDR3, the DNA is TGCGCCAGCAGCTTAGAATTCCGCAGGGCATCGACCTACGAGCAGTACTTC. V usage is TRBV5-1 and J usage is TRBJ2-7, with D possibly matching TRBD1 (5 bases). The CDR3 is 17 residues long. V gave up 2 bases and J gave up 2 bases, with 20 bases separating them. Germline loops: CDR1 SGHRS, CDR2 YFSETQ.

This clone came up a few times. V is TRBV27 and J is TRBJ2-2, with 8 bases aligning to TRBD2. The CDR3 covers 16 residues. The V and J ends lost 8 bases and 1 base, in that order; junction bases with no gene match: 9. Germline CDR1 and CDR2: MNHEY and SMNVEV (reference sequence). The CDR3 coding sequence is TGTGCCAGCCAATCGACTAGCGCGAGGAACACCGGGGAGCTGTTTTTT. Its translation is CASQSTSARNTGELFF.

The rearrangement links TRBV7-9 to TRBJ2-7; 8 bases are shared with TRBD2. J lost 5 bases, V lost 6 bases, and 9 bases had no gene match. Germline V gene lookup returns CDR1 SEHNR and CDR2 FQNEAQ (reference sequence). The CDR3 loop spans 14 amino acids. CDR3 residues: CASSQSGSSDEQYF. CDR3 DNA sequence: TGTGCCAGCAGTCAAAGCGGGAGTAGCGACGAGCAGTACTTC.

As to this clone: Germline and junction disagree at one end, which may indicate a read error. This chain links TRBV7-7 with TRBJ2-3, with 9 nucleotides matching TRBD2. Germline V gives CDR1 SSHAT, CDR2 FNYEAQ (reference sequence). The CDR3 has 14 amino acids. CDR3 sequence (DNA): TGTGCTAGCAGCGCTAGCGGGGACTCAGATACGCAGTATTTT. Its protein product is CASSASGDSDTQYF.

The CDR3 sequence: CASSKRTGPNEKLFF. In DNA, the CDR3 is TGTGCCAGCAGTAAAAGGACAGGGCCTAATGAAAAACTGTTTTTT. V and J are TRBV2 and TRBJ1-4; 8 positions agree with TRBD1. Looked up from germline, CDR1 is SNHLY and CDR2 is FYNNEI. Trimming took 5 bases from V and 3 from J; bases not matched to a gene: 5. The CDR3 spans 15 residues.

The CDR3 reads CASSINSGTDTQYF. CDR3 in DNA: TGTGCCAGTAGTATCAACTCGGGCACAGATACGCAGTATTTT. The J gene is TRBJ2-3, the V gene TRBV19; D is undetermined. V lost 3 bases and J 1 base, leaving 8 bases between the germline ends. Germline V CDR1 and CDR2: LNHDA, SQIVND (reference sequence). This CDR3 has 14 amino acids.

J is TRBJ2-3 and V is TRBV27; possible D gene TRBD2, 6 bases. CDR3 length equals 15 residues. V lost 3 bases and J 1 base, leaving 11 bases between the germline ends. Germline loops: CDR1 MNHEY, CDR2 SMNVEV (reference sequence). As DNA, the CDR3 is TGTGCCAGCAGTTTGTGGGGAGGAGGCACAGATACGCAGTATTTT. Its protein product is CASSLWGGGTDTQYF.

The gene calls are TRBV23-1 and TRBJ2-1; D not certain. TRBV23-1 is given ORF status, its function remaining uncertain. This CDR3 is built from 16 residues. Trimming took off 2 bases at V and 4 bases at J, with 15 bases between the two ends. In DNA, the CDR3 is TGCGCCAGCAGTCAAGTCCTTCCGGGTCCTTACAATGAGCAGTTCTTC. Translated, it gives CASSQVLPGPYNEQFF.

The rearrangement uses TRBV2 and TRBJ1-1; unclear D gene. Per germline, CDR1 SNHLY and CDR2 FYNNEI. The CDR3 is made up of 12 amino acids. V was shortened by 2 bases and J by 1 base, with 2 bases between the two germline ends. CDR3 bases: TGTGCCAGCAGTGAACAGAACACTGAAGCTTTCTTT. Its translation: CASSEQNTEAFF.

The chain recombines TRBV30 with TRBJ1-5; D gene unclear. Germline V lookup: CDR1 GTSNPN, CDR2 SVGIG (reference sequence). This CDR3 is built from 13 residues. V shed 4 bases and J shed 3 bases, with 10 bases lying between them. The CDR3 is CAWTRGTNQPQHF. Written as DNA, the CDR3 is TGTGCCTGGACCCGGGGAACCAATCAGCCCCAGCATTTT.

This clone was counted between two and nine times. CDR3 residues: CAWEDWTEAFF. CDR3 in DNA: TGTGCCTGGGAAGACTGGACTGAAGCTTTCTTT. The chain uses TRBV30 and TRBJ1-1; D ambiguous. V gave up 5 bases and J gave up 5 bases, with 9 bases separating them. CDR3 length equals 11 residues. Germline-derived CDR1 and CDR2 are GTSNPN and SVGIG (reference sequence).

The chain joins TRBV27 to TRBJ2-5, with TRBD2 matching over 11 bases. V shed 4 bases, J shed 8 bases, and the junction held 3 bases outside the gene matches. This CDR3 contains 13 residues. Per germline, CDR1 MNHEY and CDR2 SMNVEV (reference sequence). The CDR3 loop is CASSSSGRITQYF. CDR3 in DNA: TGTGCCAGCAGTTCTAGCGGGAGGATAACCCAGTACTTC.

This chain joins TRBV7-2 and TRBJ1-2, with 7 bases aligning to TRBD1. In germline, CDR1 is SGHTA, CDR2 FQGNSA. The V and J ends lost 4 bases and 8 bases, in that order; junction bases with no gene match: 7. The length of the CDR3 is 13 residues. This CDR3 is CASSSTGAGGYTF. The CDR3, as DNA: TGTGCCAGCAGCTCCACAGGGGCGGGAGGCTACACCTTC.

This clone was observed a handful of times. The genes are TRBV5-4 and TRBJ2-7; unclear D gene. The ends were cut back, 4 bases at V and 6 bases at J, with 14 bases in the middle. The CDR3 extends over 13 amino acids. Looked up from germline, CDR1 is SGHNT and CDR2 is YYREEE (reference sequence). CDR3 coding DNA: TGTGCCAGCAGCCCCCCGAGGAGTAGCGAGCAGTACTTC. Translated: CASSPPRSSEQYF.

The chain carries TRBV5-6 and TRBJ1-2; D gene ambiguous. Germline V gene lookup returns CDR1 SGHDT and CDR2 YYEEEE. V was trimmed by 1 base and J by 5 bases, leaving 12 bases between them. This CDR3 comprises 14 residues. CDR3: CASSLFGKVYGYTF. DNA of the CDR3: TGTGCCAGCAGCTTGTTCGGGAAGGTGTATGGCTACACCTTC.

The V and J genes are TRBV4-3 and TRBJ2-3, with TRBD2 matching over 8 bases. This CDR3 is 18 amino acids long. V gave up 0 bases and J gave up 2 bases; unmatched junction bases: 10. Per the germline V gene, CDR1 is LGHNA and CDR2 is YSLEER. The CDR3 region is CASSQDAAGGFYTDTQYF. In DNA, the CDR3 is TGCGCCAGCAGCCAAGATGCGGCGGGGGGATTCTACACAGATACGCAGTATTTT.